Presented here are 10 T cell receptor beta chains from one specimen sequenced in a study of shared clonotypes between healthy human individuals. The data were produced by immunoSEQ multiplex PCR, yet TCRdb's version contains in-frame clones alone and is incomplete. Of under 600,000 clones listed, roughly 98% are singletons. Only CD45RO-negative cells positively selected for CCR7 counted as naive CD8 cells, so terminally differentiated effector memory CD45RA+ cells were excluded. The sequenced material came from naive CD8+ T cells sorted from blood. The receptors derive from a man younger than 45 in good health.

About this clone itself: Other nucleotide sequences in the sample specify the same CDR3. The chain uses TRBV5-1 and TRBJ2-7, with D perhaps matching TRBD1 or TRBD2 (5 bases each). With 2 bases removed from V and 1 base from J, the gap between germline ends came to 7 bases. The CDR3 runs 13 residues. Germline CDR1 SGHRS, CDR2 YFSETQ. This CDR3 is CASSFGGSYEQYF. CDR3 coding DNA: TGCGCCAGCAGCTTTGGGGGTTCCTACGAGCAGTACTTC.

The gene calls are TRBV7-9 and TRBJ2-7; 7 positions agree with TRBD2. CDR1 is SEHNR and CDR2 is FQNEAQ in the germline V gene (reference sequence). This CDR3 has 17 residues. With 5 bases clipped from V and 7 bases from J, the junction kept 20 bases outside the gene matches. In nucleotides, the CDR3 is TGTGCCAGCAGCCCTTCCAGGGAGGCGGGAGCCTTAGATGAGCAGTACTTC. This gives the protein CASSPSREAGALDEQYF. The whole variable domain, filled in from reference TRBV7-9 and TRBJ2-7, reads DTGVSQNPRHKITKRGQNVTFRCDPISEHNRLYWYRQTLGQGPEFLTYFQNEAQLEKSRLLSDRFSAERPKGSFSTLEIQRTEQGDSAMYLCASSPSREAGALDEQYFGPGTRLTVT.

This rearrangement joins TRBV11-2 to TRBJ1-2; no definite D call. This CDR3 is built from 12 residues. In germline, CDR1 is SGHAT, CDR2 FQNNGV. V was pared by 2 bases and J by 2 bases, with 3 bases between. The CDR3 DNA sequence: TGTGCCAGCAGCTTAAACAACTATGGCTACACCTTC. Translating gives CASSLNNYGYTF. Using reference TRBV11-2 and TRBJ1-2 for the parts outside the CDR3, the full variable domain is EAGVAQSPRYKIIEKRQSVAFWCNPISGHATLYWYQQILGQGPKLLIQFQNNGVVDDSQLPKDRFSAERLKGVDSTLKIQPAKLEDSAVYLCASSLNNYGYTFGSGTRLTVV.

The chain combines TRBV6-1 with TRBJ2-7; TRBD1 is a possible D gene (6 bases). The CDR3 has 13 amino acids. Germline V gene sequence: CDR1 MNHNS, CDR2 SASEGT. V was clipped by 6 bases and J by 1 base, with 10 bases between them. The CDR3, as DNA: TGTGCCAGCAGCATAACAGGGTCCTACGAGCAGTACTTC. Translation gives CASSITGSYEQYF.

The genes are TRBV7-9 and TRBJ2-7, with 7 positions matching TRBD1. The CDR3 spans 18 residues. Looked up from germline, CDR1 is SEHNR and CDR2 is FQNEAQ (reference sequence). The V gene end was trimmed by 2 bases and the J gene end by 2 bases; junction bases not matched to a gene: 15. The CDR3: CASSLFPRQGDNPYEQYF. In nucleotides, the CDR3 is TGTGCCAGCAGCTTATTCCCACGACAGGGAGATAATCCCTACGAGCAGTACTTC.

The chain couples TRBV6-6 to TRBJ2-7, with D possibly matching TRBD1 (5 bases). This CDR3 spans 14 amino acids. Germline assignment: CDR1 MNHNY and CDR2 SVGAGI (reference sequence). V dropped 0 bases and J dropped 3 bases, with 9 bases sitting between them. The CDR3 nucleotides are TGTGCCAGCAGTTACTCGGGCAGGGACTACGAGCAGTACTTC. Amino acids: CASSYSGRDYEQYF.

This chain connects TRBV27 to TRBJ1-5; D unresolved. The CDR3 extends over 21 amino acids. CDR1 is MNHEY, CDR2 SMNVEV, per germline (reference sequence). Deletions cut 3 bases from V and 4 bases from J, with 31 bases between. The CDR3 protein is CASSFKLRRTWHSATNQPQHF. The CDR3 coding sequence is TGTGCCAGCAGTTTTAAACTAAGGAGAACTTGGCACAGCGCAACTAATCAGCCCCAGCATTTT.

The genes are TRBV7-2 and TRBJ1-3; D may be TRBD1 (6 bases). The CDR3 totals 15 residues. V lost 8 bases to trimming and J lost 8 bases, with 22 bases between them. CDR1 and CDR2 (germline): SGHTA, FQGNSA. In nucleotides, the CDR3 is TGTGCCAGCCTCCATCGGGGGCAATCGGGTGACACCATATATTTT. Translating it yields CASLHRGQSGDTIYF.

This clone appeared a single time. V is TRBV7-9 and J is TRBJ2-7; 10 bases fit TRBD2. Trimming took 1 base from V and 4 from J; bases not matched to a gene: 7. The CDR3 runs to 16 residues. Germline values: CDR1 SEHNR, CDR2 FQNEAQ (reference sequence). CDR3 in amino acids: CASSLGASGSLYEQYF. In DNA, the CDR3 is TGTGCCAGCAGCTTAGGGGCTAGCGGGAGTTTATACGAGCAGTACTTC.

The chain uses TRBV6-1 and TRBJ2-6; D gene ambiguous. V was shortened by 3 bases and J by 0 bases, with 6 bases between the two germline ends. The length of the CDR3 is 15 residues. CDR1 is MNHNS, CDR2 SASEGT, per germline. The CDR3 region is CASSELTSGANVLTF. The DNA for the CDR3 is TGTGCCAGCAGTGAGTTGACCTCTGGGGCCAACGTCCTGACTTTC.